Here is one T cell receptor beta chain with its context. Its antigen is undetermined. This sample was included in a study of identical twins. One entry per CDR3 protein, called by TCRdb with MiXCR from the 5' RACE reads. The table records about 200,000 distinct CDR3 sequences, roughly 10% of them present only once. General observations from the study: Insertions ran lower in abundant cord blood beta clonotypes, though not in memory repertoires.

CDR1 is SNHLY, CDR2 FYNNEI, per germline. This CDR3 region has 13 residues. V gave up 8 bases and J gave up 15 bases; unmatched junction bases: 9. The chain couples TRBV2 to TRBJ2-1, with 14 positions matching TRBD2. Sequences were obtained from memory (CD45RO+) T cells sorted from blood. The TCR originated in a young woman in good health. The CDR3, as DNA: TGTGCCAGCCGGCGACTAGCGGGAGGGAGTTCGTTCTTC. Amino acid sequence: CASRRLAGGSSFF.